These 10 T cell receptor beta chains were sequenced from one sample in a study of spatial heterogeneity in lung cancer. For these TCRs, the target antigens are not known. Time point meaning: sample taken at primary tumor resection. MiXCR was run by TCRdb on the 5' RACE reads, yielding one entry per CDR3 protein. The sample comprises 2,000 to 2,500 distinct CDR3 sequences, approximately 35% of which are singletons, and 20% to 25% rests with the top ten. Study results and caveats: Higher tumor mutation counts went along with higher counts of expanded intratumoral alpha and beta TCRs.

This specimen consisted of lung tumor tissue, obtained at surgery. Receptor source: a male donor with early-stage non-small cell lung cancer.

The chain combines TRBV9 with TRBJ2-2, with 10 bases fitting TRBD1. CDR3 length equals 15 residues. CDR1 SGDLS and CDR2 YYNGEE come from the germline V gene. The V segment lost 3 bases and the J segment 6 bases; nucleotides outside the gene matches: 5. The CDR3 DNA is TGTGCCAGCAGCGCCCGGACAGGGGGGTCCGGGGAGCTGTTTTTT. Its translation: CASSARTGGSGELFF.

This clonotype is termed medium-sized. CDR3 coding DNA: TGCAGTGCTAGTAACAGGGCAAAGGCCGGGGAGCTGTTTTTT. Translation: CSASNRAKAGELFF. The V call is TRBV20-1, the J call TRBJ2-2; D might be TRBD1 (6 bases). In germline, CDR1 is DFQATT, CDR2 SNEGSKA (reference sequence). The CDR3 is 14 amino acids. Trimming shortened V by 3 bases and J by 6 bases, and 14 bases separated the two germline ends.

In its sample, this clonotype was seen a few times. This chain links TRBV19 with TRBJ1-2; maybe TRBD1 (6 bases). V lost 4 bases to trimming and J lost 0 bases, with 9 bases between them. Germline values: CDR1 LNHDA, CDR2 SQIVND (reference sequence). The CDR3 consists of 14 residues. CDR3 sequence (DNA): TGTGCCAGTAGTACCAGGACAGCTAACTATGGCTACACCTTC. Protein product: CASSTRTANYGYTF.

In its sample, this clonotype is medium-sized. The chain uses TRBV5-1 and TRBJ1-1, with D hard to call. This CDR3 spans 13 amino acids. Trimming pared 5 bases from V and 3 bases from J, leaving 11 bases between. The V gene's germline CDR1 is SGHRS and CDR2 YFSETQ. The chain's CDR3 is CASSFARHTEAFF. CDR3 DNA: TGCGCCAGCAGTTTCGCCAGGCACACTGAAGCTTTCTTT.

V gene TRBV7-2 combines with J gene TRBJ2-1, with D possibly TRBD2 on 6 matching bases. Germline V CDR1 and CDR2: SGHTA, FQGNSA. CDR3 length: 16 amino acids. V lost 5 bases, J lost 5 bases, and 19 bases lay in between. The CDR3 reads CASSPQPGLANNEQFF. DNA of the CDR3: TGTGCCAGCAGCCCCCAACCGGGACTCGCCAACAATGAGCAGTTCTTC. The full variable domain, its missing parts supplied by reference TRBV7-2 and TRBJ2-1, is GAGVSQSPSNKVTEKGKDVELRCDPISGHTALYWYRQSLGQGLEFLIYFQGNSAPDKSGLPSDRFSAERTGGSVSTLTIQRTQQEDSAVYLCASSPQPGLANNEQFFGPGTRLTVL.

Sample share makes this clonotype medium-sized. The chain combines TRBV10-2 with TRBJ2-1; 8 nucleotides align to TRBD2. Germline V gene data show CDR1 as WSHSY and CDR2 as SAAADI. The length of the CDR3 is 16 residues. With 4 bases clipped from V and 5 bases from J, the junction kept 10 bases outside the gene matches. CDR3 sequence reads: CASSGARQTSDNEQFF. CDR3 in DNA: TGCGCCAGCAGTGGGGCAAGGCAGACTAGCGACAATGAGCAGTTCTTC.

This clonotype was counted many times. This rearrangement joins TRBV28 to TRBJ2-7; 7 nucleotides match TRBD1. Germline CDR1 reads MDHEN; CDR2 reads SYDVKM. The CDR3 spans 13 residues. V dropped 3 bases and J dropped 5; count of bases not matched to a gene: 4. CDR3 loop: CASSFLTGDEQYF. Here the CDR3 DNA reads TGTGCCAGCAGTTTCCTAACAGGGGACGAGCAGTACTTC.

This clonotype was seen more than once but under ten times. CDR3: CASSTSGAWTDTQYF. The CDR3 nucleotides read TGTGCCAGCAGCACCTCAGGGGCTTGGACAGATACGCAGTATTTT. The rearrangement links TRBV7-6 to TRBJ2-3; a weak D match, TRBD1 (6 bases). Germline values: CDR1 SGHVS, CDR2 FNYEAQ. There are 15 residues in the CDR3. V was shortened by 5 bases and J by 3 bases, with 15 bases between the two germline ends.

By its share, this clonotype is medium-sized. V gene TRBV5-1 combines with J gene TRBJ2-2, with D unclear. The CDR3 runs to 12 residues. Germline loops: CDR1 SGHRS, CDR2 YFSETQ. V was cut by 2 bases and J by 4 bases, with 3 bases left in between. This CDR3 is CASSFSTGELFF. The DNA for the CDR3 is TGCGCCAGCAGCTTTAGCACCGGGGAGCTGTTTTTT.

This clonotype is judged medium-sized. This chain uses TRBV18 with TRBJ1-1; TRBD1 might be the D (6 bases). Trimming cost V 5 bases and J 4 bases, with 11 bases left between them. Germline V gene sequence: CDR1 KGHSH, CDR2 LQKENI. The CDR3 loop spans 13 amino acids. The CDR3 sequence is CASSDTGTTEAFF. In DNA form, the CDR3 reads TGTGCCAGCTCAGATACAGGGACCACTGAAGCTTTCTTT.